This T cell receptor (beta chain) was captured in a study of blood T cells in healthy people across ages. Germline-derived CDR1 and CDR2 are ENHRY and SYGVKD. The ends were cut back, 4 bases at V and 5 bases at J, with 12 bases in the middle. This CDR3 has 13 residues. The second PCR ran about 6 to 11 cycles with a sample-barcoded 5' primer and J-beta primers. TCRdb analysed the 5' RACE reads with MiXCR anew, one entry per CDR3 protein. The sample gives 800,000 or so distinct CDR3 sequences, approximately 25% of which show up once; 3% to 4.5% is in the top ten. A few counts support this clonotype. This same sample was also part of a study on T cells of mothers and their children. From that study: A primer called M1S, used in the second PCR, added sample barcodes and 2-4 random nucleotides.

This sequence was found in a boy aged 5-17 years in good health. The rearrangement links TRBV10-3 to TRBJ2-7, with no clear D. Sequencing used blood. The CDR3 loop is CAISVDNGDEQYF. For the CDR3, the DNA is TGTGCCATCAGTGTAGACAATGGGGACGAGCAGTACTTC.